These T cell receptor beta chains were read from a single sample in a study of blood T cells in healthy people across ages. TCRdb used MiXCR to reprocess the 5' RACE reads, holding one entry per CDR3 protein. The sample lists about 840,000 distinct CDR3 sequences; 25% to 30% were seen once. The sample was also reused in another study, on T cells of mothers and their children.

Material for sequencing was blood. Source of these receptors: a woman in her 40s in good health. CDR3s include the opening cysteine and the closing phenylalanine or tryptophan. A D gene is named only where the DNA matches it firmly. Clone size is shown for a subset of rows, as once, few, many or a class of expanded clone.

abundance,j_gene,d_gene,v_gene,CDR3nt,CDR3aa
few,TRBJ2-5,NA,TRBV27,TGTGCCAGCAGCCCGATTTCCCAAGAGACCCAGTACTTC,CASSPISQETQYF
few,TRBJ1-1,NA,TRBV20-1,TGCAGTGCTAGTCGACAGGAGTTCACTGAAGCTTTCTTT,CSASRQEFTEAFF
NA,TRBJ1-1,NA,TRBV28,TGTGCCAGCAGTTTACCACGGACGCAGGGAGAAGCTTTCTTT,CASSLPRTQGEAFF
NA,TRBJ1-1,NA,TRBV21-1,TGTGCCAGCAACCGAGAAGCTTTCTTT,CASNREAFF
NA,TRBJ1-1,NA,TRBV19,TGTGCCAGTACCCCGGTGGGGGGCGCGACGGGTACTGAAGCTTTCTTT,CASTPVGGATGTEAFF
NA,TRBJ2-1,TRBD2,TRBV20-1,TGCAGTGCTAGTCAACTAGCGGGGGGGAAACCCTACAATGAGCAGTTCTTC,CSASQLAGGKPYNEQFF
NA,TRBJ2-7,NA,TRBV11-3,TGTGCCAGCAGCCGCCGGGACGGAGTTGGCGAGCAGTACTTC,CASSRRDGVGEQYF
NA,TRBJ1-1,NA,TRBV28,TGTGCCAGCAGTTTATACGGACTGATGAACACTGAAGCTTTCTTT,CASSLYGLMNTEAFF
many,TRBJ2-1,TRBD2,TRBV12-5,TGTGCTAGTGGTTTGGTACTCAGCGGGGATGGCTACAATGAGCAGTTCTTC,CASGLVLSGDGYNEQFF
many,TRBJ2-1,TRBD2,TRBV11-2,TGTGCCAGCAGCTTAGTACGCGACGGGGGGGCCTCCAATGAGCAGTTCTTC,CASSLVRDGGASNEQFF
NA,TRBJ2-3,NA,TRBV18,TGTGCCAGCTCATCAAAGCTAGATACGCAGTATTTT,CASSSKLDTQYF
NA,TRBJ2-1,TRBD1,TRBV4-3,TGCGCCAGCAGCCAACGGACAGGGGTAAATGAGCAGTTCTTC,CASSQRTGVNEQFF
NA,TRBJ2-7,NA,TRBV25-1,TGTGCCAGCAGTGAATATGGGCGGGGAAGCTCCTACAATGAGCAGTACTTC,CASSEYGRGSSYNEQYF
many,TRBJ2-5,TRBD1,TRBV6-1,TGTGCCAGCAGGGACAGGGGGCGAGAGACCCAGTACTTC,CASRDRGRETQYF
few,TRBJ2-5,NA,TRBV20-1,TGCAGTGGGACTTTTAGCAGCTCCCAATACGGGGCGGAGACCCAGTACTTC,CSGTFSSSQYGAETQYF
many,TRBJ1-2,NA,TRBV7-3,TGTGCCAGCAGCTTAAGAGCGGATTATGGCTACACCTTC,CASSLRADYGYTF
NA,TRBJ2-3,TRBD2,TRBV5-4,TGTGCCAGCAGCTTGGTGGGACTAGAGACAGATACGCAGTATTTT,CASSLVGLETDTQYF
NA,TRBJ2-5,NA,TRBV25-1,TGTGCCAGCAGTGAATATGGCGGGAAGCGGGAGACCCAGTACTTC,CASSEYGGKRETQYF
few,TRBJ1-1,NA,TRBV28,TGTGCCAGCACCTCCTCCACACTAGGGGCTTTCTTT,CASTSSTLGAFF
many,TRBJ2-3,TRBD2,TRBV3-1,TGTGCCAGTTCGTCCCAACTAGCGGATACGCAGTATTTT,CASSSQLADTQYF
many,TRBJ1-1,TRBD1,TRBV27,TGTGCCAGCAGCCGGACAGGAGGCACTGAAGCTTTCTTT,CASSRTGGTEAFF
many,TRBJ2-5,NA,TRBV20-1,TGCAGTGCTAACGACCCCCAGTACTTC,CSANDPQYF